This T cell receptor (beta chain) was identified in a study of T cell responses to AZD1222 COVID-19 vaccine (dated by TCRdb to the early 2020s). Some background on the complete study: AZD1222 recipients with second doses at about 4 weeks or about 12 weeks were pooled, because spike-specific TCR depth and breadth did not differ between schedules. TCR sequencing was performed for roughly 240 trial participants, of whom about 200 were given two doses of AZD1222 and some 25 were given two doses of MenACWY control vaccine. Trial participants were enrolled by age into subgroups of 18-55, 56-69 and 70-plus years, and roughly 150, 30 and 60 TCR-sequenced participants, respectively, were included in these subgroups. Results and caveats for the whole study, not just this receptor: Epitopes outside the regions mutated in the B.1.351 and B.1.1.7 variants were reportedly recognized by nearly half of the unique spike-specific TCRs. The whole spike protein was spanned by vaccine-associated CD4 TCRs, and dominant responses were seen in regions 160-218 and 743-854. Conclusions about previously exposed vaccinees are limited, since just 5 to 7 AZD1222 recipients were seropositive for SARS-CoV-2 at baseline. After two AZD1222 doses, both the breadth and the depth of spike-specific TCRs were significantly higher than at day 0 and than in MenACWY recipients. The 56-69-year group was small, and its depth increase did not reach significance, likely because of low power. Because no samples from the day 14 peak response were available, repertoires could be characterized only after the peak T cell response. Participants were mostly white British, with more females than males. The authors suggested clonal diversity may have been underestimated.

The CDR3 regions of human TCRbeta chains were analyzed by immunosequencing. In the paper's pipeline: TCRs in the repertoires were compared against a reference library of SARS-CoV-2-specific TCRs that had been generated with the MIRA antigen-specificity platform. Breadth was defined as the fraction of unique TCRs that were SARS-CoV-2-associated. Depth was defined as the fraction of total T cells that were SARS-CoV-2-associated. Using the MIRA data, each spike-specific TCR was mapped to the spike region that the TCR reacts to and placed in a CD4 or CD8 class. Log10-transformed breadth and depth values were compared by one-way ANOVA with Sidak's multiple comparisons tests. In TCRdb, the immuneACCESS table is reduced to in-frame sequences with V and J assigned. These tables do not hold every clone; where another copy was compared, an unresolved V gene accounts for under half, and the others remain unexplained. V and J calls and clone size come straight from that table; D and trimming were deduced from the DNA. The sample table holds roughly 150,000 clones, of which more than 70% were seen once. The top ten hold more than 2% of the sample.

Note on this clone: Its antigen target is currently unknown. The sample holds no much larger clone one base away, and base qualities are not on file.

The sample's time point, from its label and the paper: baseline before first vaccination. Samples from vaccinated people were obtained from the UK trials COV001 and COV002, which included a single-blind randomized controlled phase 2/3 trial of AZD1222 (ChAdOx1 nCoV-19) in healthy adults. For TCRbeta chain sequencing, PBMC samples were collected from trial participants at day 0 and at day 28 after the second dose. This material consisted of peripheral blood, taken on day 0 of AZD1222 vaccination. The receptor was derived from an adult in good health.

For the CDR3, the sequence is CAISRGGSHNTIYF. The sequenced DNA: TGTGCCATCAGTAGAGGGGGTAGTCATAACACCATATATTTT. The V gene is TRBV10-3 and the J gene is TRBJ1-3; the D gene is possibly TRBD1, with 6 bases matching. The junction carries 15 bases between V and J, which are trimmed by 5 bases and 7 bases respectively. The CDR3 numbers 14 residues from cysteine through phenylalanine. The sequence is cut down to CDR3 DNA, 42 bases in frame from base 1. Sequences ENHRY (CDR1) and SYGVKD (CDR2) are obtained from the germline V gene.